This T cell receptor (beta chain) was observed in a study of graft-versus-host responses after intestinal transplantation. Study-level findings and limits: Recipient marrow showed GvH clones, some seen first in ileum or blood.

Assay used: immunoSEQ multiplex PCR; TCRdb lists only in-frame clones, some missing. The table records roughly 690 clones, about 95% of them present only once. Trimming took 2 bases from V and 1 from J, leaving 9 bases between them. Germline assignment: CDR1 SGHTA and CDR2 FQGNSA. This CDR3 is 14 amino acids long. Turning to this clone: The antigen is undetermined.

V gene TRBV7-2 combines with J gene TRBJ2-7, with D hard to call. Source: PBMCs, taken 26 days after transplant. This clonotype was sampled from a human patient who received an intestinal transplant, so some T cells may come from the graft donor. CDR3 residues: CASSLPWQSYEQYF. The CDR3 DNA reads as TGTGCCAGCAGCTTACCTTGGCAATCCTACGAGCAGTACTTC.